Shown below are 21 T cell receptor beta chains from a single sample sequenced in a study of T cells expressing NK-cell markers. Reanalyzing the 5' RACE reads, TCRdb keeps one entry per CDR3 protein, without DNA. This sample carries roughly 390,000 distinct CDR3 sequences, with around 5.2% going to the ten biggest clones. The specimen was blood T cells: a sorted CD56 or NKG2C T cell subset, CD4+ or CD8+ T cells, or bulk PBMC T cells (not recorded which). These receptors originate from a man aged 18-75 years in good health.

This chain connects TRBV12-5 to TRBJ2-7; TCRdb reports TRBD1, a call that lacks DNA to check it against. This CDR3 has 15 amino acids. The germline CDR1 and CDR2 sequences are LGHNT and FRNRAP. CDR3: CASGSHGQGVYEQYF. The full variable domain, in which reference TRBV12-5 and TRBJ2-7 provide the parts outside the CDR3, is DARVTQTPRHKVTEMGQEVTMRCQPILGHNTVFWYRQTMMQGLELLAYFRNRAPLDDSGMPKDRFSAEMPDATLATLKIQPSEPRDSAVYFCASGSHGQGVYEQYFGPGTRLTVT.

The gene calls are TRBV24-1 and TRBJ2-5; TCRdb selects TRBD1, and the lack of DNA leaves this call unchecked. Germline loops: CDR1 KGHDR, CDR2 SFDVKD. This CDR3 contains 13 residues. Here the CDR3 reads CAISDRDQETQYF.

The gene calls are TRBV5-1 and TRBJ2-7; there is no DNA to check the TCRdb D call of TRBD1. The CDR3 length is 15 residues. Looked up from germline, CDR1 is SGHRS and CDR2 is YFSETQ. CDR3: CASSHGQGALHEQYF.

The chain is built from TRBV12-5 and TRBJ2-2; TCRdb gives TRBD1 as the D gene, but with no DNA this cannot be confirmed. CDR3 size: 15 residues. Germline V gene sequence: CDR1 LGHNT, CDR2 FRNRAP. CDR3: CASGSGTSFAGELFF.

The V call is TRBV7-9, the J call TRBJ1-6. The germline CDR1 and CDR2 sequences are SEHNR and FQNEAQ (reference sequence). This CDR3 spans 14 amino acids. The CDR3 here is CASSDTRVNSPLHF.

The CDR3: CSARDRKANVLTF. The chain uses TRBV20-1 and TRBJ2-6; the D call of TRBD1 rests on TCRdb alone, since no DNA is present to check it. CDR3 length: 13 amino acids. The V gene's germline CDR1 is DFQATT and CDR2 SNEGSKA (reference sequence).

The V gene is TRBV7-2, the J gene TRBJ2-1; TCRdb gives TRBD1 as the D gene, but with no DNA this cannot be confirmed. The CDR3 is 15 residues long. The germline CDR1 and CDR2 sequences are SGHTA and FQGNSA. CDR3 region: CASSGGGARYNEQFF.

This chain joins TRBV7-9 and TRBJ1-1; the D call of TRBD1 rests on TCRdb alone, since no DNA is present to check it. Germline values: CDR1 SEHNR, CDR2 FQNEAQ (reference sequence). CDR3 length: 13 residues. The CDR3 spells CASTRNRGTEAFF.

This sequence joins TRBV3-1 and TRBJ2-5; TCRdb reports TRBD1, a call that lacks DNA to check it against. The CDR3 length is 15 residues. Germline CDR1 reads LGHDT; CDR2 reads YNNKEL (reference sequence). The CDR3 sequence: CASSHVDRAQETQYF.

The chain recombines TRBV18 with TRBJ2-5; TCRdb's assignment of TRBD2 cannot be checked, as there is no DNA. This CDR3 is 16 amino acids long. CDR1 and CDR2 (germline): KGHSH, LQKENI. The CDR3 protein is CASSPPSRGTRETQYF.

CDR3 in amino acids: CASSYGGTQYF. This rearrangement joins TRBV6-5 to TRBJ2-3; TCRdb names TRBD1, which stays unverified in the absence of DNA. The CDR3 spans 11 residues. CDR1 and CDR2 (germline): MNHEY, SVGAGI.

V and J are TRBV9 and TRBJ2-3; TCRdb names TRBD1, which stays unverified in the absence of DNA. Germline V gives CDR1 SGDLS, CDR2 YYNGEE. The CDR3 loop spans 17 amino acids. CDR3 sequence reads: CASSVRDSPLSTDTQYF.

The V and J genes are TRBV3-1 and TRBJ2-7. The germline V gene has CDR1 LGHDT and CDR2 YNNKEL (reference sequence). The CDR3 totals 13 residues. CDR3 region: CASSGRASYEQYF.

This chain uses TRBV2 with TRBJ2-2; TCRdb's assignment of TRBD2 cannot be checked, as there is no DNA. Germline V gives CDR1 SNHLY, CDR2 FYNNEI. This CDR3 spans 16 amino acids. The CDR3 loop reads CASSEFGGRNTGELFF.

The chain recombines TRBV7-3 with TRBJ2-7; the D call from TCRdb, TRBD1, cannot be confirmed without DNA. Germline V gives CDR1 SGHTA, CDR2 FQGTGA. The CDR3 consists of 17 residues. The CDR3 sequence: CASSLKGGGRTAGEQYF.

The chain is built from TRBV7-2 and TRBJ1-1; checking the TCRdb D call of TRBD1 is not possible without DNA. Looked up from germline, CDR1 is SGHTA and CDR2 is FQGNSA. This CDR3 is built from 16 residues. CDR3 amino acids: CASSLVAGGIGTEAFF. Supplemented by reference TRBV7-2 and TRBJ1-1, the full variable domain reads GAGVSQSPSNKVTEKGKDVELRCDPISGHTALYWYRQSLGQGLEFLIYFQGNSAPDKSGLPSDRFSAERTGGSVSTLTIQRTQQEDSAVYLCASSLVAGGIGTEAFFGQGTRLTVV.

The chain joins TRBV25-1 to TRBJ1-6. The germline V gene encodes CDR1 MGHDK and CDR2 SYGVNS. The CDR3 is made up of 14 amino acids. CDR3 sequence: CASSAGKYNSPLHF.

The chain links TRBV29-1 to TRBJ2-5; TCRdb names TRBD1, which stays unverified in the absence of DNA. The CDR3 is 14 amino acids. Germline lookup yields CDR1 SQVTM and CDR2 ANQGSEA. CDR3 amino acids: CSAGGQLYQETQYF.

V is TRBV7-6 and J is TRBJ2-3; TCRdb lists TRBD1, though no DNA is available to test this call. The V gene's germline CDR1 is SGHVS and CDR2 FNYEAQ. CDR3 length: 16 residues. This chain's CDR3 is CASSLTPRSSTDTQYF.

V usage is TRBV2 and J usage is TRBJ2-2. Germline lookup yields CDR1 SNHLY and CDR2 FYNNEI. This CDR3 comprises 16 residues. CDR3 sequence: CASSEGSVGPPGRLFF.

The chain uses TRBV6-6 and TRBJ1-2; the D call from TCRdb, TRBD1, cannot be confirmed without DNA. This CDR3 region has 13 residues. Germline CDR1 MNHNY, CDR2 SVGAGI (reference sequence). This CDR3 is CASSRDGNYGYTF.